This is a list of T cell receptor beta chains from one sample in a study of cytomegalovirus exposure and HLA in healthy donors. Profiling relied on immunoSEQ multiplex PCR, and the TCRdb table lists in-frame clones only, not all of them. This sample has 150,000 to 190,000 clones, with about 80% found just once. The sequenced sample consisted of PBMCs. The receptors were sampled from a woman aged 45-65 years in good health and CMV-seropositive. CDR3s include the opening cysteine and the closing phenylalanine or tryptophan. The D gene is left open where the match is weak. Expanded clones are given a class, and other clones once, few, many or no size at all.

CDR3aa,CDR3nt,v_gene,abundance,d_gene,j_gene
CASSDRVFSNQPQHF,TGTGCCAGCAGTGACCGCGTGTTTAGCAATCAGCCCCAGCATTTT,TRBV2,NA,NA,TRBJ1-5
CASSGQGAGDEKLFF,TGTGCCAGCAGCGGACAGGGGGCGGGTGATGAAAAACTGTTTTTT,TRBV9,NA,TRBD1,TRBJ1-4
CASSQLSGANVLTF,TGTGCCAGTAGTCAACTCTCTGGGGCCAACGTCCTGACTTTC,TRBV19,NA,NA,TRBJ2-6
CASSPSGGFEQFF,TGTGCCAGCAGTCCTAGCGGGGGGTTTGAGCAGTTCTTC,TRBV9,NA,TRBD2,TRBJ2-1
CASRGLAREQFF,TGCGCCAGCAGGGGACTAGCGCGTGAGCAGTTCTTC,TRBV10-2,NA,TRBD2,TRBJ2-1
CASRGQVSYEQYF,TGTGCCAGCAGGGGACAGGTCTCCTACGAGCAGTACTTC,TRBV25-1,NA,TRBD1,TRBJ2-7
CASSVDRMNTEAFF,TGTGCCAGCAGCGTGGACAGAATGAACACTGAAGCTTTCTTT,TRBV5-8,NA,NA,TRBJ1-1
CASNFCGYEQYF,TGCGCCAGCAACTTCTGTGGTTACGAGCAGTACTTC,TRBV23-1,NA,NA,TRBJ2-7
CASTRGGLEAFF,TGTGCCAGCACAAGGGGGGGGCTTGAAGCTTTCTTT,TRBV5-6,few,NA,TRBJ1-1
CASSEKSTGIQPQHF,TGTGCCAGCAGTGAGAAGAGCACAGGTATACAGCCCCAGCATTTT,TRBV2,NA,NA,TRBJ1-5
CASSLDRVYEQYF,TGTGCCAGCAGCTTGGACAGAGTCTACGAGCAGTACTTC,TRBV5-6,NA,NA,TRBJ2-7
CASSFSGTGTQEQYF,TGCGCCAGCAGCTTCTCCGGGACAGGGACTCAGGAGCAGTACTTC,TRBV5-1,NA,TRBD1,TRBJ2-5
CASGAEGHGYTF,TGTGCCAGCGGGGCCGAAGGACATGGCTACACCTTC,TRBV5-6,NA,NA,TRBJ1-2
CASSLGRNYGYTF,TGTGCCAGCAGTTTGGGCAGAAACTATGGCTACACCTTC,TRBV27,NA,NA,TRBJ1-2
CASMGQVNSGANVLTF,TGTGCCAGCATGGGACAGGTTAACTCTGGGGCCAACGTCCTGACTTTC,TRBV2,NA,TRBD1,TRBJ2-6